This passage covers 8 T cell receptor beta chains from one sample sequenced in a study of cytomegalovirus exposure and HLA in healthy donors. Profiled with immunoSEQ multiplex PCR; TCRdb holds only in-frame clones, not every one. The data show about 240,000 clones, with around 85% seen just once and 1.2% held by the top ten. The sample comprised PBMCs. The origin of the receptors is a woman in her twenties or thirties in good health and CMV-seropositive.

Here the CDR3 reads CSVARRLAGHEQFF. CDR3 sequence (DNA): TGCAGCGTTGCCCGCCGGCTAGCGGGCCATGAGCAGTTCTTC. The V call is TRBV29-1, the J call TRBJ2-1; 8 bases map to TRBD2. V lost 4 bases to trimming and J lost 8 bases; unmatched junction nucleotides: 10. The germline CDR1 and CDR2 sequences are SQVTM and ANQGSEA. The CDR3 covers 14 residues.

This rearrangement joins TRBV11-2 to TRBJ2-7; D not resolved. The CDR3 length is 14 residues. Germline CDR1 reads SGHAT; CDR2 reads FQNNGV. With 0 bases removed from V and 0 bases from J, the gap between germline ends came to 6 bases. CDR3 loop: CASSLDPNSYEQYF. CDR3 DNA: TGTGCCAGCAGCTTAGATCCTAACTCCTACGAGCAGTACTTC.

This clone was recorded a few times. The CDR3 spells CASSSGTGVLNEQFF. CDR3 bases: TGTGCCAGCAGCTCCGGGACAGGGGTATTGAATGAGCAGTTCTTC. The gene calls are TRBV11-2 and TRBJ2-1; 10 bases agree with TRBD1. Trimming cost V 4 bases and J 7 bases; bases outside gene matches: 7. Germline CDR1 is SGHAT and CDR2 is FQNNGV. The CDR3 is made up of 15 amino acids.

This clone was seen once. The chain combines TRBV27 with TRBJ1-2, with D possibly matching TRBD1 (5 bases). Trimming removed 3 bases from V and 2 bases from J, with 7 bases in between. The CDR3 contains 13 residues. The V gene's germline CDR1 is MNHEY and CDR2 SMNVEV (reference sequence). For the CDR3, the DNA is TGTGCCAGCAGTTTCGCAGGGAACTATGGCTACACCTTC. Protein product: CASSFAGNYGYTF.

V usage is TRBV9 and J usage is TRBJ2-6; D is unclear. Germline CDR1 reads SGDLS; CDR2 reads YYNGEE. CDR3 size: 13 residues. V lost 2 bases and J lost 2, with 2 bases in between. The CDR3 coding sequence is TGTGCCAGCAGCGTCACTGGGGCCAACGTCCTGACTTTC. This encodes CASSVTGANVLTF. Based on the CDR3 plus reference TRBV9 and TRBJ2-6, the full variable domain is DSGVTQTPKHLITATGQRVTLRCSPRSGDLSVYWYQQSLDQGLQFLIQYYNGEERAKGNILERFSAQQFPDLHSELNLSSLELGDSALYFCASSVTGANVLTFGAGSRLTVL.

The genes are TRBV13 and TRBJ2-7; 8 nucleotides match TRBD2. CDR3 length: 17 residues. The germline V gene encodes CDR1 PRHDT and CDR2 FYEKMQ (reference sequence). V shed 5 bases and J 3 bases; nucleotides not matched to a gene: 15. The CDR3 here is CASSATEIAGFGYEQYF. DNA of the CDR3: TGTGCCAGCAGCGCAACCGAAATAGCGGGATTCGGCTACGAGCAGTACTTC.

The V and J genes are TRBV30 and TRBJ2-1; the match to TRBD2 covers 11 bases. The J segment lost 2 bases and the V segment lost 3 bases, leaving 15 bases of the junction unmatched. The germline V gene has CDR1 GTSNPN and CDR2 SVGIG (reference sequence). This CDR3 spans 19 amino acids. This CDR3 reads CAWRGTSGPTYGAYNEQFF. Here the CDR3 DNA reads TGTGCCTGGAGGGGGACTAGCGGACCTACTTACGGCGCCTACAATGAGCAGTTCTTC.

This clone has only one observation. The rearrangement joins TRBV27 to TRBJ2-1; D unresolved. V lost 3 bases and J lost 6, with 12 bases in between. This CDR3 has 14 amino acids. The V gene's germline CDR1 is MNHEY and CDR2 SMNVEV (reference sequence). This chain's CDR3 is CASSLVGSGNEQFF. The CDR3 DNA is TGTGCCAGCAGTTTGGTGGGTTCGGGCAATGAGCAGTTCTTC.